This T cell receptor beta chain was found in a study of PD-1 blockade in classical Hodgkin lymphoma. Overall study results and limits: Those achieving complete response showed baseline diversity like newly diagnosed patients.

A note on this clone: Its antigen remains unidentified.

The V gene's germline CDR1 is SGHRS and CDR2 YFSETQ. CDR3 length: 15 residues. Trimming removed 2 bases at V and 2 bases at J, with 14 bases between. Time point defined: cycle 4 day 1 (C4D1), after more than 5 weeks of nivolumab. Every patient was affected by relapse after autologous stem cell transplantation, while exposure to brentuximab vedotin was not uniform. Best overall response was complete response, partial response or progressive disease in these relapsed/refractory classical Hodgkin lymphoma patients. The repertoire was sequenced with immunoSEQ multiplex PCR; TCRdb's copy has only in-frame clones and lacks some. Among about 50,000 clones, 90% were seen once, and the ten largest hold approximately 14%.

The chain is built from TRBV5-1 and TRBJ2-7, with D hard to call. This receptor was obtained from a human donor with classical Hodgkin lymphoma. The source material was peripheral blood mononuclear cells (PBMCs), sampled before the fourth cycle of nivolumab. The CDR3 nucleotides read TGCGCCAGCAGCTTCAAATTGGGCAGCCCCTACGAGCAGTACTTC. Amino acids: CASSFKLGSPYEQYF.